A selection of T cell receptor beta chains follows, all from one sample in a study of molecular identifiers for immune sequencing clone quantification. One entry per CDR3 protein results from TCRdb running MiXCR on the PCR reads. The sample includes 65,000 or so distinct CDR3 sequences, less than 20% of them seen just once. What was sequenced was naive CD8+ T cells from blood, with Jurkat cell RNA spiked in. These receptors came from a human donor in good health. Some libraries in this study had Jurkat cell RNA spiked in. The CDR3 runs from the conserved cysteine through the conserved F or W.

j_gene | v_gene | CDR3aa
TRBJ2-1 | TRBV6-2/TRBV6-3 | CASSYHPWAQGVSLGNEQFF
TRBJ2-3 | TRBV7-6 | CASSPVTGASGGTQYF
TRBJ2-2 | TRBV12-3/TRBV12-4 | CASRQGESTGELFF
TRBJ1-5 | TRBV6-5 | CASSRPREAQHF
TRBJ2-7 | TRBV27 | CASSLIRGSYEQYF
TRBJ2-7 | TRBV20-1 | CSARDLRWSNKIYEQYF
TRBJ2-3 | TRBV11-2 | CASSPGTGGLVGTDTQYF
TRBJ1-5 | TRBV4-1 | CASSQEGQGIQPQHF
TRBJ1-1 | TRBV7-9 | CASSLGQPNTEAFF
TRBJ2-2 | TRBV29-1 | CSAGMNTGELFF
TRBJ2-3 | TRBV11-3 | CASSSLAGGPHEADTQYF
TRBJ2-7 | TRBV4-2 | CASSQVGASGSYEQYF
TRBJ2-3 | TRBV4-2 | CASSQEKDTQYF
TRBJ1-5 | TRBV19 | CASSMEMLSNQPQHF
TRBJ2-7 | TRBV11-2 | CASSLVPDEQYF
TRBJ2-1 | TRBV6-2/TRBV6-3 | CASSYLEPVYPQGDYNEQFF